This entry features one T cell receptor beta chain sequence. Read sequence stops 3 residues before the CDR3 end, and the germline J gene provides the missing end. The data derive from a study of Tregs in tolerant kidney transplant recipients. The CDR3 runs 16 residues. V was cut by 0 bases and J by 6 bases, with 15 bases left in between. Germline CDR1 and CDR2: MGHRA and YSYEKL. The nonmyeloablative bone marrow transplants came from related graft donors, with transient mixed chimerism. Unstimulated regulatory T cells (CD4+CD25+CD127-), CD4+CD25- non-regulatory cells, CD4 and CD8 cells were FACS-sorted from thawed PBMCs. Measured with immunoSEQ multiplex PCR; TCRdb has only the in-frame clones, and not every one. The sample is made up of around 33,000 clones, and the top ten hold less than 2% of it.

The chain links TRBV4-1 to TRBJ1-5, with D possibly TRBD1 on 6 matching bases. This TCR was sampled from a human patient who received a combined kidney and bone marrow transplant. Some T cells could come from the graft donor. Material: CD4+ T cells from blood (PBMCs), obtained 24 months after the transplant. The part of the CDR3 DNA that was read is TGCGCCAGCAGCCAAGACTCCCTAGGGGGAAGTCAGCCC. Translated: CASSQDSLGGSQP. The whole CDR3 sequence is CASSQDSLGGSQPQHF.